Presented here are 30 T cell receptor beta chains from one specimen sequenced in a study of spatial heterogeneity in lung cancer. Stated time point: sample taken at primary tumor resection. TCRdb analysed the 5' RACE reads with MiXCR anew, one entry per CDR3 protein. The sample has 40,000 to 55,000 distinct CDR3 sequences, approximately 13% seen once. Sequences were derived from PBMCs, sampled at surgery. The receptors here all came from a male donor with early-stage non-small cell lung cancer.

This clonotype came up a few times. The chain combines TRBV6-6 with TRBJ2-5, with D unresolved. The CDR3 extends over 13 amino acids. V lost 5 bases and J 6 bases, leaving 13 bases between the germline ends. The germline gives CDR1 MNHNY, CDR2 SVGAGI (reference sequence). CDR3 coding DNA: TGTGCCAGCAGTCCGAATCCCCCCCAGACCCAGTACTTC. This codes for CASSPNPPQTQYF.

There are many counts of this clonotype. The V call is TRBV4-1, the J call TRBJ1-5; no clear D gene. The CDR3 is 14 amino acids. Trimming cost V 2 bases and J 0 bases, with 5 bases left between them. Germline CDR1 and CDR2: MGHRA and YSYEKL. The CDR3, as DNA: TGCGCCAGCAGCCAACTTGGTAGCAATCAGCCCCAGCATTTT. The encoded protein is CASSQLGSNQPQHF.

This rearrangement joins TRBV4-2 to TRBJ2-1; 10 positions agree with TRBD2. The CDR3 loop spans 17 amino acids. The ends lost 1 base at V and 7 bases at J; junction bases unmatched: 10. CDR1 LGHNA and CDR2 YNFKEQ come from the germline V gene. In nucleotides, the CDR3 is TGTGCCAGCAGCCAAGGGCCAGCGGGAGGGCCGGAAAATGAGCAGTTCTTC. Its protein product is CASSQGPAGGPENEQFF.

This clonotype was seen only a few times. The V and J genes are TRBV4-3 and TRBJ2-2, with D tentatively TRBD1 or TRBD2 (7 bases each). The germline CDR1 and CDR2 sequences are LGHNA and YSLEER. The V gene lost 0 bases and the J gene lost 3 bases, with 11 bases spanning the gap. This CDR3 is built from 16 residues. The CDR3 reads CASSQEQGGYTGELFF. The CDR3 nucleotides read TGCGCCAGCAGCCAAGAGCAGGGGGGGTACACCGGGGAGCTGTTTTTT.

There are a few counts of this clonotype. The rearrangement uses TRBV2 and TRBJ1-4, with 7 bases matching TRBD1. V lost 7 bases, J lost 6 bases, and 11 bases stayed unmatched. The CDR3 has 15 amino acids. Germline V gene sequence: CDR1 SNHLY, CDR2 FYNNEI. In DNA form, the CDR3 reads TGTGCCAGCACGTCCCAGGGGGGGCGGGATGAAAAACTGTTTTTT. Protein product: CASTSQGGRDEKLFF.

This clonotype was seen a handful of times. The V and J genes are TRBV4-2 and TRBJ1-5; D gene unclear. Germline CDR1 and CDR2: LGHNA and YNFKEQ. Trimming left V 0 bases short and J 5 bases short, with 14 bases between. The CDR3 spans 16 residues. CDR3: CASSQDRRRADQPQHF. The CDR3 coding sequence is TGTGCCAGCAGCCAAGATCGAAGGAGGGCGGATCAGCCCCAGCATTTT.

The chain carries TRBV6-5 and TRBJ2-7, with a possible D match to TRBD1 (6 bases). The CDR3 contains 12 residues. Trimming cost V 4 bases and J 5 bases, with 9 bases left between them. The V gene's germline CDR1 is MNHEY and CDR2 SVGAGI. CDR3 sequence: CASSSKGDEQYF. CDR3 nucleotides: TGTGCCAGCAGTTCTAAGGGGGACGAGCAGTACTTC.

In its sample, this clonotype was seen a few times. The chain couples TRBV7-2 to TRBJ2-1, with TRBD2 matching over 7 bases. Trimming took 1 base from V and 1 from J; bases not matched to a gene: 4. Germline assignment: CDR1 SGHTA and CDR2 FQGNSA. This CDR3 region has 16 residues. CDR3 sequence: CASSLEAGPSYNEQFF. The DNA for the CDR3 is TGTGCCAGCAGCTTAGAAGCGGGGCCTTCCTACAATGAGCAGTTCTTC.

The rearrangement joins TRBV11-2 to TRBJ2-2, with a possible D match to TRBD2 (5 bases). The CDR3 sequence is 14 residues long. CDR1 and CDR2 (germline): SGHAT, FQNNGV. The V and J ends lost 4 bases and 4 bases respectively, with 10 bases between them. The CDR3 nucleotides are TGTGCCAGCAGCTCACAGAGGGCCACCGGGGAGCTGTTTTTT. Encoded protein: CASSSQRATGELFF.

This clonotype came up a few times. The CDR3 DNA follows: TGTGCCTGGAGTGCAAAGAGCACAGATACGCAGTATTTT. Protein: CAWSAKSTDTQYF. This chain links TRBV30 with TRBJ2-3; D not resolved. This CDR3 is 13 amino acids long. The V gene lost 1 base and the J gene lost 0 bases, with 5 bases spanning the gap. Looked up from germline, CDR1 is GTSNPN and CDR2 is SVGIG (reference sequence).

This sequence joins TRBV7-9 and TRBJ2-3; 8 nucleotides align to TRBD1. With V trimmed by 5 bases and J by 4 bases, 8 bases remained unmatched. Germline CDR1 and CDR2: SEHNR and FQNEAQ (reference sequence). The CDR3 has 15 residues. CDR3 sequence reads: CASSRDRTGPDTQYF. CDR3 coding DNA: TGTGCCAGCAGCCGGGACAGGACCGGGCCAGATACGCAGTATTTT. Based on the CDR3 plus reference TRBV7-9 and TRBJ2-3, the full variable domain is DTGVSQNPRHKITKRGQNVTFRCDPISEHNRLYWYRQTLGQGPEFLTYFQNEAQLEKSRLLSDRFSAERPKGSFSTLEIQRTEQGDSAMYLCASSRDRTGPDTQYFGPGTRLTVL.

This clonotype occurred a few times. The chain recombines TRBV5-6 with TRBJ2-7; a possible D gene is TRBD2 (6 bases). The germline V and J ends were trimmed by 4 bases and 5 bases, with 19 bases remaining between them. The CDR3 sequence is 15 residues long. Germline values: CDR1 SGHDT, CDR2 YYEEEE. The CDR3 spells CASSQVAREENEQYF. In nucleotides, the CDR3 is TGTGCCAGCAGCCAGGTAGCCAGGGAGGAAAACGAGCAGTACTTC. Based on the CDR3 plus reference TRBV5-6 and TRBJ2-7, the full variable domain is DAGVTQSPTHLIKTRGQQVTLRCSPKSGHDTVSWYQQALGQGPQFIFQYYEEEERQRGNFPDRFSGHQFPNYSSELNVNALLLGDSALYLCASSQVAREENEQYFGPGTRLTVT.

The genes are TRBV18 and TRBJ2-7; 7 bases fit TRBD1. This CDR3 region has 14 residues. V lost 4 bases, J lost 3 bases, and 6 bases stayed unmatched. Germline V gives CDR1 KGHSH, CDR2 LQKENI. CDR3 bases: TGTGCCAGCTCACTCCGGGACAGCCTCTACGAGCAGTACTTC. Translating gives CASSLRDSLYEQYF. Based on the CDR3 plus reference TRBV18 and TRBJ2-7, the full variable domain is NAGVMQNPRHLVRRRGQEARLRCSPMKGHSHVYWYRQLPEEGLKFMVYLQKENIIDESGMPKERFSAEFPKEGPSILRIQQVVRGDSAAYFCASSLRDSLYEQYFGPGTRLTVT.

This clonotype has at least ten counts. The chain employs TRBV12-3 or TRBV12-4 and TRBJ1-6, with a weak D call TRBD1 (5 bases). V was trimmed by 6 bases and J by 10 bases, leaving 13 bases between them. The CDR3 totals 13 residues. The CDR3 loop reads CASSQGLGSPLHF. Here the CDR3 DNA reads TGTGCCAGCAGCCAGGGCTTGGGGTCACCCCTCCACTTT.

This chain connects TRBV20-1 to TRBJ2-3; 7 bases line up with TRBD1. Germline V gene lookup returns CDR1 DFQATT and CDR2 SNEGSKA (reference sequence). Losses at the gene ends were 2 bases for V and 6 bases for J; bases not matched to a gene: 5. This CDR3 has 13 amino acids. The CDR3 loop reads CSARFRGQDTQYF. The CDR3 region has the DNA TGCAGTGCTAGATTTAGGGGGCAGGATACGCAGTATTTT.

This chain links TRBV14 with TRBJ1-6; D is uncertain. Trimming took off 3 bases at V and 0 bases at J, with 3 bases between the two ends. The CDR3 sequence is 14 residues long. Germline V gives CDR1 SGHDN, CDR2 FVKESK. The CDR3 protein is CASSHHSYNSPLHF. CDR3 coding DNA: TGTGCCAGCAGCCACCACTCCTATAATTCACCCCTCCACTTT.

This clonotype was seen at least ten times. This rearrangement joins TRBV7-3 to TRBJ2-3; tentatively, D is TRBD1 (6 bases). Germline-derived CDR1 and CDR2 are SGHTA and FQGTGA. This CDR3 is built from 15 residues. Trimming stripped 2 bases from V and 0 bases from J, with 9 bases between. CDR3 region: CASSLAGASTDTQYF. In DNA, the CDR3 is TGTGCCAGCAGCTTAGCAGGGGCTAGCACAGATACGCAGTATTTT.

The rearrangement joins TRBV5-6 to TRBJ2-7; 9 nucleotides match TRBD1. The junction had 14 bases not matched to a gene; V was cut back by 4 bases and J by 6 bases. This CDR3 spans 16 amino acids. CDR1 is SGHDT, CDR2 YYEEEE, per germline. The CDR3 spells CASSAPWDRALSEQYF. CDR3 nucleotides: TGTGCCAGCAGCGCTCCATGGGACAGGGCATTAAGCGAGCAGTACTTC.

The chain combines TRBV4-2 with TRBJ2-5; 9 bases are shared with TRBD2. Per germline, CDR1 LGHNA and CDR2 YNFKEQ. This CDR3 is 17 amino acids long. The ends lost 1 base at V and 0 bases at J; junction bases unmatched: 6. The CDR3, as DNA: TGTGCCAGCAGCCAAGGGCTAGCGGGACTATACCAAGAGACCCAGTACTTC. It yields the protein CASSQGLAGLYQETQYF.

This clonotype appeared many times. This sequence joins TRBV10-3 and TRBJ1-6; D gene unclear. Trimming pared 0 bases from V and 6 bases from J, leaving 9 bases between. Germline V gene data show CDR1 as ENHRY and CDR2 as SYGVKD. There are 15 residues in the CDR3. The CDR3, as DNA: TGTGCCATCAGTGAGTCCAAGGGTACTAATTCACCCCTCCACTTT. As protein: CAISESKGTNSPLHF.

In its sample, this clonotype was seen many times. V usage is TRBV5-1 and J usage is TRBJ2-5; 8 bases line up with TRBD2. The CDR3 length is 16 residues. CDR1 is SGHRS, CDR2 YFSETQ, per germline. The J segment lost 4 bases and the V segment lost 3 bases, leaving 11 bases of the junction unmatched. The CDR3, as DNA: TGCGCCAGCAGCTGGGCCCTAGCGGGTCTAGGAGAGACCCAGTACTTC. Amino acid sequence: CASSWALAGLGETQYF.

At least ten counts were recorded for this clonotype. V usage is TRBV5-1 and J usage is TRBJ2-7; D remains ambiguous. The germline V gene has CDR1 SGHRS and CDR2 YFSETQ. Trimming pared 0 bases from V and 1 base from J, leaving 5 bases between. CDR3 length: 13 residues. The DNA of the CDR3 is TGCGCCAGCAGCTTGGCCCCATCCTACGAGCAGTACTTC. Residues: CASSLAPSYEQYF.

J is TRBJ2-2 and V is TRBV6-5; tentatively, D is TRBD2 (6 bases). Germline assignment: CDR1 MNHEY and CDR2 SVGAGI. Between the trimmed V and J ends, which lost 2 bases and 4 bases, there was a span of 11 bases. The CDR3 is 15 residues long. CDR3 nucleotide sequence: TGTGCCAGCAGTTACCCGGGGAGGCCCACCGGGGAGCTGTTTTTT. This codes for CASSYPGRPTGELFF.

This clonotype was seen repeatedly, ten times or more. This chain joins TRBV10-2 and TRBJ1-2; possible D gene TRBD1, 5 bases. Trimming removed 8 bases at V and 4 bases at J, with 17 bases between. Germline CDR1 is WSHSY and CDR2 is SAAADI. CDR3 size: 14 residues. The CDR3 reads CASGTWRFSYGYTF. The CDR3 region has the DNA TGCGCCAGCGGGACCTGGCGGTTCAGCTATGGCTACACCTTC.

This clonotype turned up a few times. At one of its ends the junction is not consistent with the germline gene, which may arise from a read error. The CDR3 sequence is CASSPLGASVLF. In DNA form, the CDR3 reads TGTGCCAGCAGTCCCCTGGGCGCAAGTGTTCTCTTT. This chain links TRBV27 with TRBJ1-1; unclear D gene. The CDR3 contains 12 residues. Looked up from germline, CDR1 is MNHEY and CDR2 is SMNVEV (reference sequence).

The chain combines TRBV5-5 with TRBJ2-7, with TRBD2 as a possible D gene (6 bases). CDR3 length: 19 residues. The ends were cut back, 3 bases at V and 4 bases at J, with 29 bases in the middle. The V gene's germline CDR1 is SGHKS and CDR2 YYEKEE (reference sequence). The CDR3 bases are TGTGCCAGCAGCTCATGGAGGGTGGGTTCTCGGTGGAGTGCTTACGAGCAGTACTTC. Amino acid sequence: CASSSWRVGSRWSAYEQYF.

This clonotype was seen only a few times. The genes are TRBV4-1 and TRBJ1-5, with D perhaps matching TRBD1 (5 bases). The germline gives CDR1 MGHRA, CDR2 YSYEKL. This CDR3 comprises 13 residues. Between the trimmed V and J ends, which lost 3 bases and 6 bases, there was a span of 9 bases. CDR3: CASSQGDIQPQHF. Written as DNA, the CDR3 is TGCGCCAGCAGCCAGGGGGATATTCAGCCCCAGCATTTT.

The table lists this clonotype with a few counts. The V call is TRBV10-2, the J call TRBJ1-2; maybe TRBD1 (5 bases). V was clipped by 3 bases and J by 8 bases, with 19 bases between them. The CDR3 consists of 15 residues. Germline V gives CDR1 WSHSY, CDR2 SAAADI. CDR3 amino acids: CASSDPLNRRGGYTF. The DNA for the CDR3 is TGCGCCAGCAGTGACCCCCTCAACAGGCGCGGCGGCTACACCTTC.

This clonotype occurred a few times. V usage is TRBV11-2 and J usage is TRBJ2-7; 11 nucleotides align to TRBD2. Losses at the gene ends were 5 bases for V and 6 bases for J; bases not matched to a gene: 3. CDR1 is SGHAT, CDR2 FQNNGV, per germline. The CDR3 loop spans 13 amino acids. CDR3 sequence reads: CASSPGTSGEQYF. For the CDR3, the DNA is TGTGCCAGCAGCCCCGGGACTAGCGGCGAGCAGTACTTC.

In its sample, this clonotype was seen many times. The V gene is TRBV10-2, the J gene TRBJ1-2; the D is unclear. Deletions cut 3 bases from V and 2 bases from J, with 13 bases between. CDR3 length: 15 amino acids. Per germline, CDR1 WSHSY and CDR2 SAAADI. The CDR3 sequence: CASSELGSLNYGYTF. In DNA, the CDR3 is TGCGCCAGCAGTGAATTGGGCAGCTTAAACTATGGCTACACCTTC.